This is a list of T cell receptor beta chains from one sample in a study of T cell responses to AZD1222 COVID-19 vaccine. Here immunoSEQ multiplex PCR was the method, and the copy in TCRdb shows in-frame clones only, minus some. The sample contains approximately 70,000 clones, about 80% of which appear only once. This specimen was peripheral blood, taken 28 days after the second AZD1222 dose. These receptors were collected from an adult who received the AZD1222 COVID-19 vaccine. Each CDR3 is given with its conserved first and last residue.

j_gene: TRBJ1-6; v_gene: TRBV28; CDR3aa: CASTPTGVFSPLHF
j_gene: TRBJ1-5; v_gene: TRBV10-3; CDR3aa: CAISETRSSNQPQHF
j_gene: TRBJ2-7; v_gene: TRBV27; CDR3aa: CASKPYVIKAYRDSSYEQYF
j_gene: TRBJ1-3; v_gene: TRBV18; CDR3aa: CASSPGQTLSGNTIYF
j_gene: TRBJ2-1; v_gene: TRBV27; CDR3aa: CASSLGGSANEQFF
j_gene: TRBJ1-5; v_gene: TRBV28; CDR3aa: CATSGGIGNQPQHF
j_gene: TRBJ2-5; v_gene: TRBV7-2; CDR3aa: CASSLTGGAETQYF
j_gene: TRBJ1-5; v_gene: TRBV7-2; CDR3aa: CASSELNQPQHF
j_gene: TRBJ1-2; v_gene: TRBV19; CDR3aa: CASRPGTGKGADGYTF
j_gene: TRBJ2-7; v_gene: TRBV3-1/TRBV3-2; CDR3aa: CASSPPGGEQYF
j_gene: TRBJ2-2; v_gene: TRBV5-4; CDR3aa: CASSSKIDGSGELFF
j_gene: TRBJ2-5; v_gene: TRBV3-1/TRBV3-2; CDR3aa: CASSRLRAPLPGTQYF
j_gene: TRBJ2-3; v_gene: TRBV2; CDR3aa: CASRGGLAGTDTQYF
j_gene: TRBJ1-1; v_gene: TRBV18; CDR3aa: CASSPLPKNTEAFF
j_gene: TRBJ1-4; v_gene: TRBV10-3; CDR3aa: CAIRDRNEKLFF
j_gene: TRBJ1-1; v_gene: TRBV28; CDR3aa: CASSFPYSAQMNTEAFF
j_gene: TRBJ1-1; v_gene: TRBV5-4; CDR3aa: CASQRDRNTEAFF
j_gene: TRBJ2-5; v_gene: TRBV5-4; CDR3aa: CASSPTSGGDETQYF
j_gene: TRBJ2-3; v_gene: TRBV5-4; CDR3aa: CASSLGWGADTQYF
j_gene: TRBJ1-3; v_gene: TRBV18; CDR3aa: CASSPDINRNTIYF
j_gene: TRBJ2-7; v_gene: TRBV3-1/TRBV3-2; CDR3aa: CASSDTGGSYEQYF
j_gene: TRBJ2-7; v_gene: TRBV11-2; CDR3aa: CASSLVAAGGLNEQYF
j_gene: TRBJ2-7; v_gene: TRBV11-2; CDR3aa: CASSPTGSYEQYF
j_gene: TRBJ1-5; v_gene: TRBV5-1; CDR3aa: CASSPGTGRQPQHF
j_gene: TRBJ2-3; v_gene: TRBV2; CDR3aa: CAAGRDRTTDTQYF
j_gene: TRBJ2-1; v_gene: TRBV20-1; CDR3aa: CSASLRGQSKLNEQFF
j_gene: TRBJ1-4; v_gene: TRBV5-4; CDR3aa: CASSSDITNEKLFF
j_gene: TRBJ2-5; v_gene: TRBV28; CDR3aa: CASSRYPTSGEVETQYF
j_gene: TRBJ1-5; v_gene: TRBV23-1; CDR3aa: CATRGSRFHKNQPQHF
j_gene: TRBJ1-6; v_gene: TRBV18; CDR3aa: CASSLRTGFSPLHF
j_gene: TRBJ1-1; v_gene: TRBV6-2/TRBV6-3; CDR3aa: CASSPPQRDEAFF
j_gene: TRBJ1-2; v_gene: TRBV5-1; CDR3aa: CASSLAEARQGASYTF
j_gene: TRBJ1-1; v_gene: TRBV15; CDR3aa: CATSSNRRLMTEAFF
j_gene: TRBJ1-4; v_gene: TRBV10-1; CDR3aa: CASSESTATNEKLFF
j_gene: TRBJ1-1; v_gene: TRBV7-3; CDR3aa: CASSPQRTAAREAFF
j_gene: TRBJ1-2; v_gene: TRBV6-5; CDR3aa: CASRGQTNYGYTF
j_gene: TRBJ2-1; v_gene: TRBV2; CDR3aa: CASTLDGGAVPFF